This T cell receptor beta chain was retrieved from a study of vaccination and CD4 T cells after COVID-19. Sequenced with the Oncomine TCR Beta short-read assay was DNA taken from cultured CD4+ T cells. Investigators isolated genomic DNA from cultured CD4+ T cells. In TCRdb, the PCR reads were re-called with MiXCR into one record per CDR3 protein. The sample yields a few thousand distinct CDR3 sequences, 44% seen once. Treatment given: roughly nine-day PBMC culture with coronavirus spike peptide pools or control peptides (ViraFEST assay). Under the ViraFEST approach, antigen-specific T cells were expanded with peptide pools and TCRs subsequently sequenced. Positive PCR tests dated from March to December 2020, predating US Alpha, Beta and Delta variants. Cultures of PBMCs, roughly 2.1 million per well, were set up with 10 IU/ml IL-2 and about 9.7 ug/ml peptide pools. Points on this clonotype: Its antigen remains unidentified. Since a much larger clone is just one base distant, this may be a read error.

The CDR3 loop spans 11 amino acids. Germline V lookup: CDR1 SGHTA, CDR2 FQGNSA. The source material was CD4+ T cells from blood, cultured in vitro. This TCR came from a human donor who had recovered from COVID-19. V usage is TRBV7-2 and J usage is TRBJ2-7; no clear D. The CDR3 sequence is CASSSSHEQYF. CDR3 sequence (DNA): TGTGCCAGCAGCTCCTCCCACGAGCAGTACTTC. Full variable domain (rest looked up from reference TRBV7-2 and TRBJ2-7): GAGVSQSPSNKVTEKGKDVELRCDPISGHTALYWYRQSLGQGLEFLIYFQGNSAPDKSGLPSDRFSAERTGGSVSTLTIQRTQQEDSAVYLCASSSSHEQYFGPGTRLTVT.